These T cell receptor beta chains were read from a single sample in a study of OX40 agonist ivuxolimab in advanced cancers. TCRdb's copy holds only in-frame clones and misses some; the assay was immunoSEQ multiplex PCR. The sample consists of fewer than 85,000 clones, about nine tenths of them appearing once. This specimen was CD4+ or CD8+ T cells sorted from blood, taken in a trial of the OX40 agonist ivuxolimab. The receptors stem from an adult with an advanced solid tumor such as melanoma, head and neck, liver or kidney cancer. CDR3s include the opening cysteine and the closing phenylalanine or tryptophan. The order of the fields is J gene, V gene, CDR3 protein.

j_call: TRBJ2-3; v_call: TRBV5-6; cdr3_aa: CASSIPGDDTQYF
j_call: TRBJ2-3; v_call: TRBV10-2; cdr3_aa: CASTPTGGVTDTQYF
j_call: TRBJ1-1; v_call: TRBV10-3; cdr3_aa: CAISQGASIEEAFF
j_call: TRBJ2-7; v_call: TRBV7-9; cdr3_aa: CASSLETSAGEQYF
j_call: TRBJ2-2; v_call: TRBV6-1; cdr3_aa: CASRRDRVTGELFF
j_call: TRBJ2-1; v_call: TRBV18; cdr3_aa: CASSPTSGSDNEQFF
j_call: TRBJ2-3; v_call: TRBV10-3; cdr3_aa: CAISYRGSGTDTQYF
j_call: TRBJ2-1; v_call: TRBV11-2; cdr3_aa: CASSLDLGRNEQFF
j_call: TRBJ2-7; v_call: TRBV10-3; cdr3_aa: CATVRDRGGEQYF
j_call: TRBJ2-2; v_call: TRBV10-3; cdr3_aa: CAIRGSPGGELFF
j_call: TRBJ2-3; v_call: TRBV7-2; cdr3_aa: CASSFSGASTDTQYF
j_call: TRBJ2-5; v_call: TRBV5-1; cdr3_aa: CASSLGSGQETQYF